The 26 T cell receptor beta chains presented below share a single source sample, sequenced in a study of CD8 T cells in Susac syndrome. With random hexamers, reverse transcription was performed on 0.5 to 1 ug of RNA. MiXCR, run by TCRdb on the immunoSEQ multiplex PCR reads, gives a single entry per CDR3 protein. Among roughly 120,000 distinct CDR3 sequences listed, approximately 94% were seen once. The sample comprised CD4+ T cells from PBMCs. All receptors come from a human donor with multiple sclerosis.

Only one count was recorded for this clonotype. The chain links TRBV6-1 to TRBJ1-1; D unclear. CDR1 and CDR2 from the germline V gene are MNHNS and SASEGT. V lost 2 bases to trimming and J lost 0 bases, with 4 bases between them. The CDR3 is 13 residues long. CDR3 coding DNA: TGTGCCAGCAGTGAAAAACTGAACACTGAAGCTTTCTTT. Its translation: CASSEKLNTEAFF.

A few counts support this clonotype. V gene TRBV28 combines with J gene TRBJ2-7; maybe TRBD1 (5 bases). The CDR3 runs 12 residues. CDR1 and CDR2 from the germline V gene are MDHEN and SYDVKM. Deletions cut 4 bases from V and 3 bases from J, with 7 bases between. The CDR3 DNA reads TGTGCCAGCAGTTCGACAGTCTACGAGCAGTACTTC. Protein product: CASSSTVYEQYF.

The rearrangement links TRBV6-1 to TRBJ2-5, with 7 bases matching TRBD2. Per the germline V gene, CDR1 is MNHNS and CDR2 is SASEGT. This CDR3 is 18 amino acids long. Germline trimming cut 6 bases from V and 0 bases from J; bases unmatched to any gene: 16. CDR3 in DNA: TGTGCCAGCAGAGATGCCAGGGTGGGGCGGGGGAACCAAGAGACCCAGTACTTC. Protein: CASRDARVGRGNQETQYF.

The V and J genes are TRBV7-2 and TRBJ2-5; TRBD2 is a possible D gene (6 bases). In germline, CDR1 is SGHTA, CDR2 FQGNSA. The V end lost 5 bases, the J end lost 1 base, and 11 bases lay between the germline ends. The CDR3 runs 14 residues. CDR3 sequence reads: CASSLRDFQETQYF. The DNA for the CDR3 is TGTGCCAGCAGCCTCAGGGACTTCCAAGAGACCCAGTACTTC.

The V call is TRBV5-1, the J call TRBJ2-3; D gene uncertain. The CDR3 contains 18 residues. Germline loops: CDR1 SGHRS, CDR2 YFSETQ. V was pared by 1 base and J by 0 bases, with 18 bases between. The CDR3 is CASSLLPPDGASTDTQYF. CDR3 nucleotides: TGCGCCAGCAGCTTGCTTCCCCCCGACGGTGCTAGCACAGATACGCAGTATTTT. The full variable domain, with the rest looked up from reference TRBV5-1 and TRBJ2-3, is KAGVTQTPRYLIKTRGQQVTLSCSPISGHRSVSWYQQTPGQGLQFLFEYFSETQRNKGNFPGRFSGRQFSNSRSEMNVSTLELGDSALYLCASSLLPPDGASTDTQYFGPGTRLTVL.

This chain joins TRBV10-3 and TRBJ2-1; D may be TRBD2 (6 bases). Trimming took off 8 bases at V and 5 bases at J, with 7 bases between the two ends. The CDR3 is 11 amino acids. CDR1 is ENHRY and CDR2 is SYGVKD in the germline V gene. CDR3: CAIGGNNEQFF. For the CDR3, the DNA is TGTGCCATCGGGGGGAACAATGAGCAGTTCTTC.

The chain has TRBV6-2 or TRBV6-3 and TRBJ1-1; D perhaps matches TRBD1 (5 bases). CDR3 length: 13 residues. V gave up 8 bases and J gave up 3 bases, with 13 bases separating them. CDR1 and CDR2 from the germline V gene are MNHEY and SVGEGT. In DNA form, the CDR3 reads TGTGCCAGCGCCCGCAGGGTCTACACTGAAGCTTTCTTT. It translates to CASARRVYTEAFF.

V usage is TRBV7-9 and J usage is TRBJ1-2; 7 bases map to TRBD1. The V gene's germline CDR1 is SEHNR and CDR2 FQNEAQ (reference sequence). Unmatched junction bases numbered 3, after V lost 3 bases and J lost 2 bases. The CDR3 is 14 residues long. The CDR3 loop is CASSFRGENYGYTF. DNA of the CDR3: TGTGCCAGCAGCTTCAGGGGGGAGAACTATGGCTACACCTTC.

The chain joins TRBV20-1 to TRBJ2-5; tentatively, D is TRBD1 or TRBD2 (6 bases each). Trimming took off 4 bases at V and 9 bases at J, with 27 bases between the two ends. Germline lookup yields CDR1 DFQATT and CDR2 SNEGSKA (reference sequence). The CDR3 covers 16 residues. The CDR3 sequence is CSAKLRATGLGGAQYF. As DNA, the CDR3 is TGCAGTGCTAAACTTAGGGCTACAGGGCTCGGGGGCGCCCAGTACTTC.

V gene TRBV18 combines with J gene TRBJ2-5; TRBD2 might be the D (5 bases). This CDR3 comprises 14 residues. The V end lost 4 bases, the J end lost 2 bases, and 11 bases lay between the germline ends. In germline, CDR1 is KGHSH, CDR2 LQKENI. CDR3 loop: CASSRTGRQETQYF. The DNA of the CDR3 is TGTGCCAGCTCACGGACTGGCAGACAAGAGACCCAGTACTTC.

This chain uses TRBV3-1 with TRBJ2-5, with TRBD2 matching over 13 bases. V lost 4 bases and J lost 3; bases outside the gene matches: 8. The CDR3 extends over 17 amino acids. Germline V gene lookup returns CDR1 LGHDT and CDR2 YNNKEL (reference sequence). This CDR3 is CASSLRTSGRGEETQYF. CDR3 DNA: TGTGCCAGCAGCCTGAGGACTAGCGGGAGAGGGGAAGAGACCCAGTACTTC.

The V gene is TRBV29-1, the J gene TRBJ2-7, with 9 positions matching TRBD2. This CDR3 has 12 residues. The junction had 6 bases not matched to a gene; V was cut back by 6 bases and J by 6 bases. CDR1 and CDR2 from the germline V gene are SQVTM and ANQGSEA. CDR3 residues: CSVLAGLLEQYF. The CDR3 DNA sequence: TGCAGCGTCCTAGCGGGATTACTCGAGCAGTACTTC.

V is TRBV9 and J is TRBJ2-7; tentative D call: TRBD1 (8 bases). The ends were cut back, 6 bases at V and 1 base at J, with 14 bases in the middle. Germline CDR1 and CDR2: SGDLS and YYNGEE. The CDR3 sequence is 14 residues long. CDR3 loop: CASNRGGSSYEQYF. CDR3 sequence (DNA): TGTGCCAGCAACAGGGGGGGCTCTTCCTACGAGCAGTACTTC.

The rearrangement uses TRBV5-1 and TRBJ1-1, with D possibly matching TRBD1 (6 bases). Germline lookup yields CDR1 SGHRS and CDR2 YFSETQ. Between the trimmed V and J ends, which lost 2 bases and 1 base, there was a span of 12 bases. The CDR3 length is 15 residues. CDR3 in amino acids: CASSFTGTKNTEAFF. The CDR3 region has the DNA TGCGCCAGCAGCTTCACCGGGACAAAGAACACTGAAGCTTTCTTT.

The chain carries TRBV5-4 and TRBJ1-2; D gene uncertain. The CDR3 covers 13 residues. V was pared by 0 bases and J by 7 bases, with 10 bases between. The germline gives CDR1 SGHNT, CDR2 YYREEE (reference sequence). CDR3: CASSLGGRGGYTF. As DNA, the CDR3 is TGTGCCAGCAGCTTGGGAGGCCGGGGTGGCTACACCTTC. The variable domain in full, with the rest retrieved from reference TRBV5-4 and TRBJ1-2, is ETGVTQSPTHLIKTRGQQVTLRCSSQSGHNTVSWYQQALGQGPQFIFQYYREEENGRGNFPPRFSGLQFPNYSSELNVNALELDDSALYLCASSLGGRGGYTFGSGTRLTVV.

The CDR3 loop is CASSVGAESYEQYF. The CDR3 DNA sequence: TGTGCCAGCAGCGTCGGAGCGGAGTCCTACGAGCAGTACTTC. The rearrangement uses TRBV9 and TRBJ2-7; D is perhaps TRBD2 (5 bases). Deletions cut 2 bases from V and 1 base from J, with 10 bases between. Germline loops: CDR1 SGDLS, CDR2 YYNGEE. The length of the CDR3 is 14 residues.

A few counts support this clonotype. The V gene is TRBV27, the J gene TRBJ1-1; no clear D. The germline V gene has CDR1 MNHEY and CDR2 SMNVEV (reference sequence). The CDR3 sequence is 13 residues long. V dropped 3 bases and J dropped 0 bases, with 5 bases sitting between them. CDR3 coding DNA: TGTGCCAGCAGTTTTAGCATGAACACTGAAGCTTTCTTT. Translated, it gives CASSFSMNTEAFF.

This chain links TRBV30 with TRBJ2-1, with D possibly being TRBD2 (6 bases). V gave up 0 bases and J gave up 4 bases, with 13 bases separating them. The CDR3 is made up of 15 amino acids. Germline V gives CDR1 GTSNPN, CDR2 SVGIG (reference sequence). The CDR3 loop reads CAWSVPGDGYNEQFF. In nucleotides, the CDR3 is TGTGCCTGGAGTGTACCGGGGGACGGGTACAATGAGCAGTTCTTC.

This chain links TRBV2 with TRBJ1-2; D is uncertain. V was trimmed by 6 bases and J by 1 base, leaving 12 bases between them. There are 14 residues in the CDR3. CDR1 is SNHLY, CDR2 FYNNEI, per germline. The CDR3 DNA reads as TGTGCCAGCAGCCGGGCCTCCATTAACTATGGCTACACCTTC. This sequence encodes CASSRASINYGYTF.

The rearrangement links TRBV29-1 to TRBJ2-5, with D possibly matching TRBD1 (6 bases). The V gene lost 2 bases and the J gene lost 5 bases, with 9 bases spanning the gap. This CDR3 region has 12 residues. The germline CDR1 and CDR2 sequences are SQVTM and ANQGSEA. The CDR3 loop is CSVETGIETQYF. The CDR3 DNA reads TGCAGCGTTGAAACAGGGATCGAGACCCAGTACTTC.

The chain employs TRBV7-2 and TRBJ2-5; the D is unclear. This CDR3 is built from 15 residues. V was shortened by 5 bases and J by 2 bases, with 15 bases between the two germline ends. CDR1 is SGHTA, CDR2 FQGNSA, per germline. CDR3 sequence: CASSPLNPAQETQYF. CDR3 DNA sequence: TGTGCCAGCAGCCCCCTTAACCCAGCGCAAGAGACCCAGTACTTC.

This chain joins TRBV18 and TRBJ2-2, with D unresolved. CDR1 and CDR2 from the germline V gene are KGHSH and LQKENI. The CDR3 totals 15 residues. V was pared by 1 base and J by 6 bases, with 12 bases between. The CDR3: CASSPLFGRPGELFF. CDR3 sequence (DNA): TGTGCCAGCTCACCACTCTTCGGCAGGCCCGGGGAGCTGTTTTTT.

This chain links TRBV14 with TRBJ2-7, with a possible D match to TRBD2 (6 bases). Germline values: CDR1 SGHDN, CDR2 FVKESK. V was clipped by 4 bases and J by 3 bases, with 13 bases between them. The CDR3 spans 14 residues. Here the CDR3 DNA reads TGTGCCAGCAGCCGACGACTAGTAAGCTACGAGCAGTACTTC. It codes for CASSRRLVSYEQYF.

This chain links TRBV20-1 with TRBJ2-2; possible D gene TRBD2, 6 bases. V was shortened by 6 bases and J by 6 bases, with 17 bases between the two germline ends. From germline, CDR1 is DFQATT and CDR2 SNEGSKA (reference sequence). CDR3 size: 14 residues. This CDR3 is CSASAAREAGELFF. The CDR3 DNA is TGCAGTGCCTCGGCGGCCAGGGAGGCCGGGGAGCTGTTTTTT.

The chain uses TRBV29-1 and TRBJ2-6; D gene unclear. The CDR3 has 14 residues. Germline loops: CDR1 SQVTM, CDR2 ANQGSEA. V gave up 3 bases and J gave up 0 bases, with 6 bases separating them. CDR3 loop: CSVELSSGANVLTF. CDR3 in DNA: TGCAGCGTTGAGTTAAGCTCTGGGGCCAACGTCCTGACTTTC.

The chain recombines TRBV9 with TRBJ2-1; D is possibly TRBD1 (6 bases). CDR3 length equals 16 residues. V was trimmed by 1 base and J by 3 bases, leaving 14 bases between them. Germline V lookup: CDR1 SGDLS, CDR2 YYNGEE. The CDR3 nucleotides are TGTGCCAGCAGCGTAAAACCACAGGGATACTACAATGAGCAGTTCTTC. It encodes CASSVKPQGYYNEQFF.